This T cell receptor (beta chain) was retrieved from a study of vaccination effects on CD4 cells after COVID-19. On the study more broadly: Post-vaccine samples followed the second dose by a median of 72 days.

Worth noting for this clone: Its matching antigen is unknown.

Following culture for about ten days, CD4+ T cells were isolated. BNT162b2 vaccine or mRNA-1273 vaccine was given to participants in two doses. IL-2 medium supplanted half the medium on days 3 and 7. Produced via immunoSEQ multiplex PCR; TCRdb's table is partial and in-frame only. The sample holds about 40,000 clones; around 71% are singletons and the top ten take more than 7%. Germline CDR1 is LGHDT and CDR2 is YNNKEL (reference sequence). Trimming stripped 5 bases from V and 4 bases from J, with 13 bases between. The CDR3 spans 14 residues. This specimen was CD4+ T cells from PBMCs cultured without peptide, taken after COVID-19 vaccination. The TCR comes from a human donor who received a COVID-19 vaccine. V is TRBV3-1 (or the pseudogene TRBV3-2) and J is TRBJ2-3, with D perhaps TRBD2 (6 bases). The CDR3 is CASSRLGVADTQYF. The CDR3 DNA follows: TGTGCCAGCAGCAGACTAGGCGTTGCAGATACGCAGTATTTT.